This T cell receptor (beta chain) was obtained from a study of identical twins (dated by TCRdb to the mid-2010s). For the wider study: The study deep-sequenced TCR alpha and beta repertoires from monozygotic twins, unrelated adults of various ages and cord blood to test whether fetal clonotypes persist. To rule out contamination, replicate twin experiments were performed at different times with different library preparation protocols. Overall results and qualifications from the work: Out-of-frame TCR alpha sequences shared between twins showed an excess of low generation-probability sequences compared with coincidental sharing between unrelated individuals. Recombination models systematically underestimated out-of-frame TCR alpha sharing in monozygotic twins but agreed with sharing between unrelated individuals. Fewer insertions were carried by abundant cord blood beta clonotypes; a weaker similar trend was observed in young adult naive repertoires, while no such trend was observed in memory repertoires. Excess twin sharing in beta out-of-frame sequences was weaker because fewer shared sequences lowered the signal-to-noise ratio. Conclusions relied on cross-sectional statistical analysis, since the same donors could not be followed over many years. Zero-insertion analyses could be partly confounded by invariant T cells such as MAIT and iNKT, though diverse VJ usage argued against such confounding for most clonotypes.

The library was prepared using 5' RACE. The reads were generated on an Illumina HiSeq 2000. A universal primer binding site was introduced by template switching, and a unique molecular identifier was present in the final cDNA, enabling accurate counting of TCR cDNA molecules. First-strand cDNA for TCR alpha and beta chains was synthesized from specific primers in the conserved constant-segment region. Each cDNA library was double barcoded, with a SMART-Mk sample barcode plus Illumina barcodes, to control for contamination. Two successive PCR steps introduced TruSeq adapter sequences along with Illumina sample barcodes. TCR alpha and beta cDNA libraries were sequenced on the Illumina HiSeq platform with custom primers. In the paper's pipeline: Raw reads were processed with MiGEC to extract unique molecular identifiers, and MiXCR was used to determine CDR3 positions. For each individual, recombination models were inferred using an EM algorithm with the repgenHMM and IGoR tools. The analysis of shared clonotypes was done with the tcR package in R, with sharing normalized by the product of cloneset sizes. Out-of-frame nonproductive sequences were analyzed to study raw recombination free of thymic and clonal selection effects. In-frame beta chains were kept once TCRdb had trimmed the public reads at Q25 with fastp and called clones with MiXCR. Identical CDR3 protein sequences are pooled into one entry, listed with their most common genes and DNA. The V and J calls were determined by TCRdb, not by the authors. The sample records hundreds of thousands of distinct CDR3 sequences, about 20% of which are singletons. Around 13% of the sample rests with the top ten.

Only healthy Caucasian donors were included. The twin cohort consisted of three pairs of female monozygotic twins, all aged about 18 to 29 years. RNA for TCR libraries was isolated from peripheral blood mononuclear cells. This clonotype was observed at least ten times. The antigen it binds to is not known. Per-base qualities were not stored, and no clone one base away is much larger. Spanning cysteine to phenylalanine, the CDR3 consists of 15 amino acids. The kept DNA is CDR3 alone, 45 bases in frame from the first base. V sheds 4 bases and J sheds 5 bases, leaving 15 bases between their ends. CDR1 and CDR2 were assigned from the germline V gene as SGHTA and FQGTGA. A further study also used this sample, focusing on T cells expressing NK-cell markers. The second study reports: In sorted CD3+CD56+NKG2C+, CD3+CD56+NKG2C- and CD3+CD56-NKG2C+ T-cell subsets from roughly 8 donors, TCR beta-chain repertoires were profiled. Among the eight sequenced donors, seven were HCMV-seropositive and one was HCMV-seronegative. To restrict sorting to alphabetaTCR-expressing T cells, an anti-gammadeltaTCR antibody was added in several experiments. In several donors, the dominant CD3+CD56+NKG2C+ clonotypes ranked among the top 10 CD8+ clonotypes, making up roughly 1.0-7.0% of CD8+ T cells. Those dominant clonotypes were again the most abundant among CD3+CD56-NKG2C+ cells in several donors, at roughly 28.3-60.1%. It remained unclear whether the expanded NKG2C-expressing T cell clones were specific for HCMV antigens. The eight sequenced donors were randomly selected healthy volunteers, three men and five women. To determine HCMV serostatus, a commercial ELISA kit was used to detect HCMV-specific IgG in serum. For several donors, bulk peripheral blood T-cell repertoires were additionally sequenced from unsorted PBMC. Reads were demultiplexed and grouped by UMI with MIGEC, and clonotypes were assembled and quantified with MiTCR. To exclude erroneous sequences, only TCR cDNA sequences supported by at least two reads were retained. The tcR package was used for downstream repertoire analysis, with clonotypes matched between fractions based on CDR3 nucleotide sequence plus V segment. VDJmatch was used to annotate antigen specificity against VDJdb, with one amino acid substitution allowed in CDR3.

The rearranged segments are TRBV7-3 and TRBJ2-1, with no D gene named confidently. The specimen sequenced was PBMCs. The TCR comes from a woman aged 18-30 years in good health. CDR3 region: CASSSGGRSNNEQFF. The nucleotides read TGTGCCAGCAGCTCGGGCGGCAGGTCTAACAATGAGCAGTTCTTC.